Presented here are 20 T cell receptor beta chains from one specimen sequenced in a study of T cells in Graves' hyperthyroidism and ophthalmopathy. There were TCR beta CDR3 regions amplified from RNA transcripts. HTBI primers drove first-round RT-PCR of the TCR CDR3. TCRdb used MiXCR to reprocess the multiplex PCR reads, holding one entry per CDR3 protein. The table includes 700,000 to 950,000 distinct CDR3 sequences, 30% to 40% detected once. The specimen sequenced was blood. Receptors were obtained from a woman aged 40 to 50 with Graves' hyperthyroidism.

This clonotype has a handful of counts. This chain's CDR3 is CASSLSWTSGTNSYEQYF. CDR3 coding DNA: TGCGCCAGCAGCTTGTCTTGGACTAGCGGGACCAACTCCTACGAGCAGTACTTC. The V call is TRBV5-1, the J call TRBJ2-7, with TRBD2 identical over 12 bases. After removal of 1 base from V and 0 bases from J, the junction contained 8 bases not matched to a gene. The CDR3 is 18 residues long. Germline CDR1 and CDR2: SGHRS and YFSETQ.

The chain recombines TRBV29-1 with TRBJ1-2, with 8 positions matching TRBD1. V shed 6 bases and J 4 bases; nucleotides not matched to a gene: 7. Germline V lookup: CDR1 SQVTM, CDR2 ANQGSEA. The CDR3 consists of 13 residues. DNA of the CDR3: TGCAGCGTCCTGGACAGGGACAGCTATGGCTACACCTTC. The encoded protein is CSVLDRDSYGYTF. Full variable domain (rest looked up from reference TRBV29-1 and TRBJ1-2): SAVISQKPSRDICQRGTSLTIQCQVDSQVTMMFWYRQQPGQSLTLIATANQGSEATYESGFVIDKFPISRPNLTFSTLTVSNMSPEDSSIYLCSVLDRDSYGYTFGSGTRLTVV.

The chain links TRBV12-3 or TRBV12-4 to TRBJ2-7; TRBD2 matches at 11 bases. The trim removed 3 bases at V and 4 bases at J, leaving 8 bases unmatched. This CDR3 region has 16 residues. The CDR3 DNA is TGTGCCAGCAGTTTGGGGGGACTAGCGGTTGATTACGAGCAGTACTTC. Translation: CASSLGGLAVDYEQYF.

This chain links TRBV29-1 with TRBJ1-1, with D possibly TRBD1 on 6 matching bases. Germline-derived CDR1 and CDR2 are SQVTM and ANQGSEA. Trimming removed 3 bases from V and 11 bases from J, with 16 bases in between. The CDR3 runs 12 residues. CDR3 in DNA: TGCAGCGTTGACGACGGGGGCAACGGGGCTTTCTTT. Protein sequence: CSVDDGGNGAFF. The full variable domain, with the rest looked up from reference TRBV29-1 and TRBJ1-1, is SAVISQKPSRDICQRGTSLTIQCQVDSQVTMMFWYRQQPGQSLTLIATANQGSEATYESGFVIDKFPISRPNLTFSTLTVSNMSPEDSSIYLCSVDDGGNGAFFGQGTRLTVV.

This clonotype was detected only a few times. The V and J genes are TRBV12-3 or TRBV12-4 and TRBJ2-6, with D unclear. Trimming removed 0 bases at V and 0 bases at J, with 6 bases between. The CDR3 runs to 16 residues. Here the CDR3 DNA reads TGTGCCAGCAGTTTAGCTCTAGACTCTGGGGCCAACGTCCTGACTTTC. Translated: CASSLALDSGANVLTF.

In the case of this clonotype: This may be a read error, as it is one base from a much larger clone. The conserved phenylalanine or tryptophan is not found at the CDR3 terminus, so this likely reflects a read error. The chain uses TRBV7-9 and TRBJ1-2; D call uncertain. The CDR3 has 17 amino acids. CDR1 and CDR2 (germline): SEHNR, FQNEAQ (reference sequence). Trimming took off 5 bases at V and 0 bases at J, with 19 bases between the two ends. CDR3 protein: CASSMVSGTKANYGYTL. The CDR3 coding sequence is TGTGCCAGCAGCATGGTCTCGGGAACTAAAGCTAACTATGGCTACACCCTC.

This chain's CDR3 is CASSQEGGTSGLGTQYF. CDR3 bases: TGCGCCAGCAGCCAAGAGGGGGGGACTAGCGGCCTGGGGACCCAGTACTTC. This chain uses TRBV4-3 with TRBJ2-5; TRBD2 agrees at 11 bases. The junction had 10 bases not matched to a gene; V was cut back by 0 bases and J by 7 bases. The CDR3 has 17 amino acids. Germline CDR1 reads LGHNA; CDR2 reads YSLEER.

This chain connects TRBV10-2 to TRBJ1-2, with 7 bases fitting TRBD1. The CDR3 contains 16 residues. Germline V CDR1 and CDR2: WSHSY, SAAADI. With 3 bases clipped from V and 0 bases from J, the junction kept 7 bases outside the gene matches. CDR3: CASSEEGALSNYGYTF. As DNA, the CDR3 is TGCGCCAGCAGTGAAGAGGGGGCGCTTTCTAACTATGGCTACACCTTC.

This clonotype was recorded a few times. The CDR3 reads CASTTEYGGTREETQYF. The CDR3 DNA follows: TGTGCCAGCACCACCGAGTATGGGGGAACTAGAGAAGAGACCCAGTACTTC. The chain uses TRBV12-3 or TRBV12-4 and TRBJ2-5; D may be TRBD1 or TRBD2 (5 bases each). The length of the CDR3 is 17 residues. The ends were cut back, 7 bases at V and 3 bases at J, with 24 bases in the middle.

In this sample, this clonotype turned up many times. The junction shows a germline mismatch at one end, possibly a read error. The gene calls are TRBV7-7 and TRBJ2-7; TRBD1 aligns across 7 bases. The CDR3 consists of 13 residues. Germline CDR1 is SSHAT and CDR2 is FNYEAQ (reference sequence). The CDR3 DNA reads TGTGCTAGCAGCTTAGATACAGGGGACGAGCAGTACTTC. Amino acids: CASSLDTGDEQYF.

The rearrangement joins TRBV11-2 to TRBJ2-7; tentatively, D is TRBD1 (5 bases). From germline, CDR1 is SGHAT and CDR2 FQNNGV. The CDR3 contains 17 residues. With 5 bases removed from V and 4 bases from J, the gap between germline ends came to 24 bases. The CDR3 region is CASSQGPAKGLGYEQYF. The CDR3 nucleotides are TGTGCCAGCAGCCAAGGACCGGCGAAGGGGCTCGGTTACGAGCAGTACTTC.

The rearrangement links TRBV25-1 to TRBJ1-1; no clear D. This CDR3 has 12 amino acids. Germline loops: CDR1 MGHDK, CDR2 SYGVNS. Trimming removed 4 bases at V and 5 bases at J, with 8 bases between. CDR3 in DNA: TGTGCCAGCAGTGCGTTGGGAACTGAAGCTTTCTTT. Protein sequence: CASSALGTEAFF. The full variable domain, with the rest looked up from reference TRBV25-1 and TRBJ1-1, is EADIYQTPRYLVIGTGKKITLECSQTMGHDKMYWYQQDPGMELHLIHYSYGVNSTEKGDLSSESTVSRIRTEHFPLTLESARPSHTSQYLCASSALGTEAFFGQGTRLTVV.

This clonotype has a count of ten or more. The chain joins TRBV12-3 or TRBV12-4 to TRBJ1-5; 8 bases align to TRBD1. This CDR3 spans 15 amino acids. Unmatched junction bases numbered 11, after V lost 6 bases and J lost 7 bases. The CDR3 is CASSPGQGSGQPQHF. The CDR3 DNA reads as TGTGCCAGCAGCCCCGGACAGGGCAGCGGACAGCCCCAGCATTTT.

This chain joins TRBV2 and TRBJ2-5; 7 bases are a match to TRBD2. This CDR3 region has 16 residues. Trimming at V came to 6 bases and at J to 5 bases, leaving 15 bases not matched to a gene. Germline V CDR1 and CDR2: SNHLY, FYNNEI. CDR3 sequence (DNA): TGTGCCAGCAGCGGGATGGGAGGGAGAGTGCGGGAGACCCAGTACTTC. Residues: CASSGMGGRVRETQYF.

On this clonotype: This may come from a read error, since a much larger clone is one base off. This chain joins TRBV14 and TRBJ1-1; D not certain. This CDR3 is built from 14 residues. V lost 4 bases and J 5 bases, leaving 14 bases between the germline ends. The germline V gene has CDR1 SGHDN and CDR2 FVKESK. The CDR3: CASSPWAEHTEAFF. Written as DNA, the CDR3 is TGTGCCAGCAGCCCCTGGGCAGAACATACTGAAGCTTTCTTT. Drawing the rest from reference TRBV14 and TRBJ1-1, the complete variable domain is EAGVTQFPSHSVIEKGQTVTLRCDPISGHDNLYWYRRVMGKEIKFLLHFVKESKQDESGMPNNRFLAERTGGTYSTLKVQPAELEDSGVYFCASSPWAEHTEAFFGQGTRLTVV.

This rearrangement joins TRBV11-2 to TRBJ2-7, with TRBD2 identical over 10 bases. Germline V gene sequence: CDR1 SGHAT, CDR2 FQNNGV. With 10 bases clipped from V and 7 bases from J, the junction kept 13 bases outside the gene matches. The CDR3 is made up of 14 amino acids. The CDR3 is CATSFGLAGVEQYF. CDR3 nucleotides: TGTGCCACCTCCTTTGGGCTAGCGGGAGTAGAGCAGTACTTC.

Worth noting for this clonotype: Since a much larger clone is just one base distant, this may be a read error. The V and J genes are TRBV29-1 and TRBJ1-2; TRBD1 matches at 7 bases. The CDR3 covers 14 residues. The germline V gene has CDR1 SQVTM and CDR2 ANQGSEA. CDR3 coding DNA: TGCAGAGTTTCGCCCGGGACAGAGCCGTTTGGCTACACCTTC. Its translation is CRVSPGTEPFGYTF. Using reference TRBV29-1 and TRBJ1-2 for the parts outside the CDR3, the full variable domain is SAVISQKPSRDICQRGTSLTIQCQVDSQVTMMFWYRQQPGQSLTLIATANQGSEATYESGFVIDKFPISRPNLTFSTLTVSNMSPEDSSIYLCRVSPGTEPFGYTFGSGTRLTVV.

This chain links TRBV10-2 with TRBJ2-6, with 9 bases lining up with TRBD1. This CDR3 comprises 17 residues. Per the germline V gene, CDR1 is WSHSY and CDR2 is SAAADI. The V segment lost 3 bases and the J segment 2 bases; nucleotides outside the gene matches: 5. The DNA of the CDR3 is TGCGCCAGCAGTGACAGGACAGGGGTCGCTGGGGCCAACGTCCTGACTTTC. This codes for CASSDRTGVAGANVLTF.

The J gene is TRBJ1-3, the V gene TRBV7-3; unclear D gene. Germline CDR1 is SGHTA and CDR2 is FQGTGA. The length of the CDR3 is 12 residues. Trimming cost V 5 bases and J 7 bases, with 9 bases left between them. CDR3 in amino acids: CASSLSWNTIYF. Written as DNA, the CDR3 is TGTGCCAGCAGCCTATCGTGGAACACCATATATTTT.

This chain connects TRBV6-2 or TRBV6-3 to TRBJ2-5; D is uncertain. The CDR3 has 15 residues. Germline values: CDR1 MNHEY, CDR2 SVGEGT. V lost 6 bases, J lost 7 bases, and 21 bases lay in between. CDR3 nucleotide sequence: TGTGCCAGCAGCCAAGAGATAAGAGGCTTATGGACCCAGTACTTC. It translates to CASSQEIRGLWTQYF.